Given below is one TCR beta chain in context. The V gene's germline CDR1 is LGHNA and CDR2 YSLEER. The CDR3 covers 14 residues. This entry belongs to a study of blood T cells in healthy people across ages. Primers used in a second PCR of about 7 to 11 cycles were a sample-barcoded 5' primer and a J-beta primer mix. Via MiXCR, TCRdb re-called the 5' RACE reads, giving one row per CDR3 protein. The data show about 590,000 distinct CDR3 sequences, roughly 30% seen once. Sequencing was carried out using blood. The TCR sequence derives from an elderly woman in good health. This chain joins TRBV4-3 and TRBJ2-7; 7 nucleotides align to TRBD1. The last part of the DNA fits TRBJ2-4 better; the J call may be wrong. The CDR3 region is CASSQQGVKNIQYF. In DNA form, the CDR3 reads TGCGCCAGCAGCCAGCAGGGGGTCAAAAACATTCAGTACTTC.